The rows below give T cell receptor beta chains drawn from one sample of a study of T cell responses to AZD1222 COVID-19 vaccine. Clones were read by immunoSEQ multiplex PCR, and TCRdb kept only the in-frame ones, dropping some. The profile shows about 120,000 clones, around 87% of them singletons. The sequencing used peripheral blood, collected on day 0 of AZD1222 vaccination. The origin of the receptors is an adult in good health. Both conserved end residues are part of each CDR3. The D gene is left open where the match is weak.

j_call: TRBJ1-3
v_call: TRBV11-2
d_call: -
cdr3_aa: CASSLYADRSGNTIYF

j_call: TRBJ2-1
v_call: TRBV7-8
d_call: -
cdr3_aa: CASSLVGPGGGNEQFF

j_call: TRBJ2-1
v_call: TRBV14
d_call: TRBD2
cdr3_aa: CASSHITSGPSYNEQFF

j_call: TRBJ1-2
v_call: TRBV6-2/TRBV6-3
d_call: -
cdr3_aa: CASSYSTNYGYTF

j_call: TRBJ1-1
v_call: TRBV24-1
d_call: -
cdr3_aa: CATRGLTGTEAFF

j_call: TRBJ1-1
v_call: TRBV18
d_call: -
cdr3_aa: CASSQGSAGTEAFF

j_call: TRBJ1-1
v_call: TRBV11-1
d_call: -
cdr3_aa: CASSLAPSAEAFF

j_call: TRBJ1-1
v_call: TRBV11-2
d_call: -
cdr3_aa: CASSLVKGVGVNTEAFF

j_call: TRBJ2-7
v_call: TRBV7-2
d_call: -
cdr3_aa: CASSPWGRDYEQYF

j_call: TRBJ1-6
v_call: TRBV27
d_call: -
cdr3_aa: CASSFGDSPLHF

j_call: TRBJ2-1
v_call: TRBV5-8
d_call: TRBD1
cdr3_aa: CASSLRDRVLGEQFF

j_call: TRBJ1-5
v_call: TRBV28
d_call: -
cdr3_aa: CASTPGSPWGQPQHF

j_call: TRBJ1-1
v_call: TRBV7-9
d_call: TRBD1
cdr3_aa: CASSPRTGATEAFF

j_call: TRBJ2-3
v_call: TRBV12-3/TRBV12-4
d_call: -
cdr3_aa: CASSLSGDTQYF

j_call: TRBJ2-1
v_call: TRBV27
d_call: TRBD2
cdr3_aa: CASSLRFSGLSYNEQFF

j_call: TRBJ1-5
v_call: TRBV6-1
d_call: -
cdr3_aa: CASSDRRGALQPQHF

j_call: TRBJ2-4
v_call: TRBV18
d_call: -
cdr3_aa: CASSPLRGNIQYF

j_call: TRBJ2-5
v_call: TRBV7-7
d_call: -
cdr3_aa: CASSLAGGETQYF

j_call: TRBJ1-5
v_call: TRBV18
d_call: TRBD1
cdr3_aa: CASSSQGGSNQPQHF

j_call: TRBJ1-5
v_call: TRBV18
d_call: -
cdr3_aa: CASSPGPSRGQPQHF

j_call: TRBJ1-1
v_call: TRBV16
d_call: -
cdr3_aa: CASSQWNLNTEAFF

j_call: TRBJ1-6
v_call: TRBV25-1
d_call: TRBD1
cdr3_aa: CASRAPGTGSSPLHF

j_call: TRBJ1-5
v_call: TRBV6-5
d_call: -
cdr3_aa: CASRGGLYNQPQHF

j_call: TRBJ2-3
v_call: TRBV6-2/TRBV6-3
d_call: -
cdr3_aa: CASSYSKGSSVTDTQYF

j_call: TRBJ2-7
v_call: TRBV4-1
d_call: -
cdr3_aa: CASSRGPGTGDYEQYF

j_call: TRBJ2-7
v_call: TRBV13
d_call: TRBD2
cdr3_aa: CASSLRAGGGYEQYF

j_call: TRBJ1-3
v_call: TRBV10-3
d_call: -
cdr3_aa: CAISPVDKISGNTIYF

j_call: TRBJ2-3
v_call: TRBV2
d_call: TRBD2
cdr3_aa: CASTGTSVTDTQYF

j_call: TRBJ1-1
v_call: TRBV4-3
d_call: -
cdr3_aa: CASSQNMNTEAFF

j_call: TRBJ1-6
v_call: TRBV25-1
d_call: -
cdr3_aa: CASSERGYNSPLHF

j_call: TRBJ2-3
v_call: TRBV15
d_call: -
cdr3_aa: CATSRDLGTDTQYF

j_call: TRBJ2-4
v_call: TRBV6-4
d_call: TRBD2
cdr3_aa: CASSVLAGEGIQYF

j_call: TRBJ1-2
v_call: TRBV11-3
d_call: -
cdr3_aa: CASSFPPGSPNYGYTF

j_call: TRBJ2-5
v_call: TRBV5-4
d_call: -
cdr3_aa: CASSLRGGGETQYF

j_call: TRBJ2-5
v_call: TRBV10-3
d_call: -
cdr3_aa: CAISESRTDSQETQYF

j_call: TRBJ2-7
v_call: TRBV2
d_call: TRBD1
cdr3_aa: CASNAGQGYEQYF

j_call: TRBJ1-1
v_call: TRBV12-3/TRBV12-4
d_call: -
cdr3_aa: CASSLVGNTEAFF

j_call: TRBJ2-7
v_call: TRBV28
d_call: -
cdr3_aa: CASSPPGPGKTYEQYF

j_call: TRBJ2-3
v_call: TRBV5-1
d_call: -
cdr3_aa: CASSLSERGPLTDTQYF

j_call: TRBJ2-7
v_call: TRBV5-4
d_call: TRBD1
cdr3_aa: CASSRNRGLYEQYF

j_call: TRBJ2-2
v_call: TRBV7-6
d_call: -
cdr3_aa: CASSLSGLSGELFF

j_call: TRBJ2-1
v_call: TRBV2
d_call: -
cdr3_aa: CASRPTRIGSYNEQFF

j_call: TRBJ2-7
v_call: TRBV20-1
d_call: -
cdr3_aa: CSARDTYEQYF

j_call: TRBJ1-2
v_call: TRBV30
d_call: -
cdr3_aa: CAWSVRVRGYGHYGYTF

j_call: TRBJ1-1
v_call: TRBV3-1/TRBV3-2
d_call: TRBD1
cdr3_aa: CASSPGDRGTEAFF

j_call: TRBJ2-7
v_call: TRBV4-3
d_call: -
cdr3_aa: CASSPAGQTYEQYF

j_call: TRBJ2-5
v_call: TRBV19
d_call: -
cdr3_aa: CASSASGGQKETQYF

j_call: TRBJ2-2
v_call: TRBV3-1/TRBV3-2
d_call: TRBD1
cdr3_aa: CASSQGDRGGGELFF